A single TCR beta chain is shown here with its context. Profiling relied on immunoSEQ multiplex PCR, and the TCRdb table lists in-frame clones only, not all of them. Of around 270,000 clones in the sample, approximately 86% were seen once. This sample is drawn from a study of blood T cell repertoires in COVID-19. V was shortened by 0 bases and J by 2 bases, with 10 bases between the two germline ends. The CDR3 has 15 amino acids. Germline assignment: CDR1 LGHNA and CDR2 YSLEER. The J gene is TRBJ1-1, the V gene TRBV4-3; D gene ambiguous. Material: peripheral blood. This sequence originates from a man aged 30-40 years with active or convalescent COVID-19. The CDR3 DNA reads TGCGCCAGCAGCCAAGATCACCGGGATAACACTGAAGCTTTCTTT. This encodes CASSQDHRDNTEAFF.